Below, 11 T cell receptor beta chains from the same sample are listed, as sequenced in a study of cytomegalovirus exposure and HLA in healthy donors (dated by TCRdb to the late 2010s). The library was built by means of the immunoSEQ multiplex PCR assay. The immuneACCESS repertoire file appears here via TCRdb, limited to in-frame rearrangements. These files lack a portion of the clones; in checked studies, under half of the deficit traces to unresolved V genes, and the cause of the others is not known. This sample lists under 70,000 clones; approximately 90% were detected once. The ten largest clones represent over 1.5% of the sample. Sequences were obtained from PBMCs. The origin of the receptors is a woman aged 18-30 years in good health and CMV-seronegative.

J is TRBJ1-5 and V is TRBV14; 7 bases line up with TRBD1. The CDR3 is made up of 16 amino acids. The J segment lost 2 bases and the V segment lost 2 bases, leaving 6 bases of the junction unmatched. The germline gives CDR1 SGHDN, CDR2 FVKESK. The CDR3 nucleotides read TGTGCCAGCAGCCAATGGAACAGGGGAGGCAATCAGCCCCAGCATTTT. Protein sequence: CASSQWNRGGNQPQHF. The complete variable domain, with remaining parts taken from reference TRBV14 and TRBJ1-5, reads EAGVTQFPSHSVIEKGQTVTLRCDPISGHDNLYWYRRVMGKEIKFLLHFVKESKQDESGMPNNRFLAERTGGTYSTLKVQPAELEDSGVYFCASSQWNRGGNQPQHFGDGTRLSIL.

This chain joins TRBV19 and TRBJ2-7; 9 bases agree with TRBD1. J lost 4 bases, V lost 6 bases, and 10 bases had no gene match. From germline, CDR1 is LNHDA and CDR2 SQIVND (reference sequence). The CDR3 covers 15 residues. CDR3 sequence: CASRLSPGQGYEQYF. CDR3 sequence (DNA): TGTGCCAGTAGACTCTCCCCGGGACAGGGATACGAGCAGTACTTC.

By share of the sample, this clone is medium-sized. The CDR3: CASSLAGTGEEKLFF. DNA of the CDR3: TGCGCCAGCAGCTTGGCAGGGACAGGGGAGGAAAAACTGTTTTTT. The V gene is TRBV5-1, the J gene TRBJ1-4; 10 nucleotides line up with TRBD1. The CDR3 totals 15 residues. Germline CDR1 and CDR2: SGHRS and YFSETQ. Unmatched junction bases numbered 4, after V lost 0 bases and J lost 8 bases. The complete variable domain, with remaining parts taken from reference TRBV5-1 and TRBJ1-4, reads KAGVTQTPRYLIKTRGQQVTLSCSPISGHRSVSWYQQTPGQGLQFLFEYFSETQRNKGNFPGRFSGRQFSNSRSEMNVSTLELGDSALYLCASSLAGTGEEKLFFGSGTQLSVL.

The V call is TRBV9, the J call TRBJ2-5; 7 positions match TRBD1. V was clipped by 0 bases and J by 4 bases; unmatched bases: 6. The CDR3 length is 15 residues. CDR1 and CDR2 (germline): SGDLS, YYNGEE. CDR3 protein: CASSVGATGRETQYF. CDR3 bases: TGTGCCAGCAGCGTAGGAGCGACAGGGCGAGAGACCCAGTACTTC.

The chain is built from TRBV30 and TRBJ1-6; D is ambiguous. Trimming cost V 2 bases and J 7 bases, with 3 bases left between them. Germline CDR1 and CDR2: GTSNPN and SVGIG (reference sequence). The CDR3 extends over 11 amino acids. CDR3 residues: CAWSLNSPLHF. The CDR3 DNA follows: TGTGCCTGGAGTCTAAATTCACCCCTCCACTTT.

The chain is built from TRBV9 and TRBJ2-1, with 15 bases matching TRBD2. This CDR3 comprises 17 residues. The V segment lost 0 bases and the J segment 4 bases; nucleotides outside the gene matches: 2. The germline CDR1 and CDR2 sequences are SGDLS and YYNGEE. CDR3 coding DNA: TGTGCCAGCAGCGTAGGGGGACTAGCGGGAGGATACAATGAGCAGTTCTTC. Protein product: CASSVGGLAGGYNEQFF. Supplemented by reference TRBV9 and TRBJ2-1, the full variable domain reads DSGVTQTPKHLITATGQRVTLRCSPRSGDLSVYWYQQSLDQGLQFLIQYYNGEERAKGNILERFSAQQFPDLHSELNLSSLELGDSALYFCASSVGGLAGGYNEQFFGPGTRLTVL.

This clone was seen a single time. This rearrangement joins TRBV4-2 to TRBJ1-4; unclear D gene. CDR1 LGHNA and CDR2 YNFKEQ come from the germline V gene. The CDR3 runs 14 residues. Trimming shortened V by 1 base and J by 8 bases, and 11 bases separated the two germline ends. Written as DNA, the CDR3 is TGTGCCAGCAGCCAAGGGGGAGAGGGAGAAAAACTGTTTTTT. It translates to CASSQGGEGEKLFF.

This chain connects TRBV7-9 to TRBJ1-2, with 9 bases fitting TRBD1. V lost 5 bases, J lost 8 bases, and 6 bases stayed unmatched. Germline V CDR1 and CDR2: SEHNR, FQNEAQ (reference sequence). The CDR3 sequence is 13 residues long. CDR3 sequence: CASSRDRVEGYTF. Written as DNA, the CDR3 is TGTGCCAGCAGCAGGGACAGGGTCGAGGGCTACACCTTC.

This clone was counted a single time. As DNA, the CDR3 is TGTGCCAGCAGGGCAGGCCAAATTAATTCACCCCTCCACTTT. Its translation: CASRAGQINSPLHF. This rearrangement joins TRBV27 to TRBJ1-6; D uncertain. CDR1 and CDR2 (germline): MNHEY, SMNVEV (reference sequence). There are 14 residues in the CDR3. V shed 6 bases and J shed 6 bases, with 12 bases lying between them.

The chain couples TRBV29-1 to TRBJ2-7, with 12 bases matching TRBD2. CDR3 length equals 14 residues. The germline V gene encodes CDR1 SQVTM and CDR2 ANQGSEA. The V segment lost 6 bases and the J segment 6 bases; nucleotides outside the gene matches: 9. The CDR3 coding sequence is TGCAGCGTCCAAAGACTAGCGGGAGCCCCCGAGCAGTACTTC. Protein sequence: CSVQRLAGAPEQYF.

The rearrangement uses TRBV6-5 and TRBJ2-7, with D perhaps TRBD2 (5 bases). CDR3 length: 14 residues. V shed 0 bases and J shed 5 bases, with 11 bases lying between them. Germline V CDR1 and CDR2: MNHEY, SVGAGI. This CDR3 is CASSYSPGSHEQYF. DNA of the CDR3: TGTGCCAGCAGTTACTCTCCGGGGTCCCACGAGCAGTACTTC.